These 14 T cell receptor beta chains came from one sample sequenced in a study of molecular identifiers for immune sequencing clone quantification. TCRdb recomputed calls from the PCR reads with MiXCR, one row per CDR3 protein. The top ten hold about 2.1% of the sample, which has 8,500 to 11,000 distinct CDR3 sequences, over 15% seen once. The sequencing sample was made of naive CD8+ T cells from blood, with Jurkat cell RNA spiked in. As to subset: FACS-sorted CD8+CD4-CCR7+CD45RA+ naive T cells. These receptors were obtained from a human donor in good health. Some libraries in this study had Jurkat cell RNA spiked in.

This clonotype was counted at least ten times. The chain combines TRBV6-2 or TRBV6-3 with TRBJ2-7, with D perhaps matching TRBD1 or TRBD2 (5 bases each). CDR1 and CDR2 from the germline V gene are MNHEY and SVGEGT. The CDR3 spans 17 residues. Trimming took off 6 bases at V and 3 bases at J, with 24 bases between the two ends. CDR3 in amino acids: CASSLPGPSLLVYEQYF. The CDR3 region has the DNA TGTGCCAGCAGCTTACCGGGACCGTCACTTCTGGTCTACGAGCAGTACTTC.

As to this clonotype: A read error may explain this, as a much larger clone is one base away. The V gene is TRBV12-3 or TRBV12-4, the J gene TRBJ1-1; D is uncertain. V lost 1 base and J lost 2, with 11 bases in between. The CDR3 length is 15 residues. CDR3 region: CASSLGLRLNTEAFF. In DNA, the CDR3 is TGTGCCAGCAGTTTAGGCCTGAGGCTTAACACTGAAGCTTTCTTT.

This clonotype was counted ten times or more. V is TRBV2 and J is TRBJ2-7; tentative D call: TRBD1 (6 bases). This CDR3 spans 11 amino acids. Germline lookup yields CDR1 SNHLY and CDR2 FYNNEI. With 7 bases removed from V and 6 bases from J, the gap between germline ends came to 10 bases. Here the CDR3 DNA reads TGTGCCAGCAACAGGGACGGCGAGCAGTACTTC. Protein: CASNRDGEQYF.

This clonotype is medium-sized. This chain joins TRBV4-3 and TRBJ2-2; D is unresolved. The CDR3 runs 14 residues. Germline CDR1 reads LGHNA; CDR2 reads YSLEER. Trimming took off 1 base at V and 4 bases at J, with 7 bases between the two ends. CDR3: CASSQGSSTGELFF. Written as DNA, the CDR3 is TGCGCCAGCAGCCAAGGATCTAGCACCGGGGAGCTGTTTTTT.

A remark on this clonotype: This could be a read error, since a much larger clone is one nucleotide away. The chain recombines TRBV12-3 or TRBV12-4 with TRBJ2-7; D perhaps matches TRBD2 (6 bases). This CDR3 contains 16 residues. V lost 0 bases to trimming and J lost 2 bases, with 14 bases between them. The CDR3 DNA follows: TGTGCCAGCAGTTTAGCGCCGGGAGACAGCACCTACGAGCAGTACTTC. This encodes CASSLAPGDSTYEQYF.

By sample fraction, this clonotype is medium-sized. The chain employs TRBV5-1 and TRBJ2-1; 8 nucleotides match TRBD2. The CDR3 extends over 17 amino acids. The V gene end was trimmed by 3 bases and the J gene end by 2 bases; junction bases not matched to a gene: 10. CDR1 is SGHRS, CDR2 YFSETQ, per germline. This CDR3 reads CASSSEAGVTPYNEQFF. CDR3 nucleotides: TGCGCCAGCAGCTCGGAAGCGGGAGTCACCCCCTACAATGAGCAGTTCTTC.

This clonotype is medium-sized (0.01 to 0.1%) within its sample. The CDR3 DNA follows: TGCAGTGCTAGGTCGGGTTCCAACTTACCCACAGATACGCAGTATTTT. Translated, it gives CSARSGSNLPTDTQYF. V gene TRBV20-1 combines with J gene TRBJ2-3; D call uncertain. V was pared by 3 bases and J by 2 bases, with 18 bases between. This CDR3 spans 16 amino acids. Germline V gene data show CDR1 as DFQATT and CDR2 as SNEGSKA (reference sequence).

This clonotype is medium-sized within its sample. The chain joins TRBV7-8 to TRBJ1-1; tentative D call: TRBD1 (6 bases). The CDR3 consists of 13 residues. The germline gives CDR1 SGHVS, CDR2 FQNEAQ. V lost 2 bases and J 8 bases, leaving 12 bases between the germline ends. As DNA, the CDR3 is TGTGCCAGCAGCTTAAGGGGGACGGAGGAAGCTTTCTTT. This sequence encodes CASSLRGTEEAFF.

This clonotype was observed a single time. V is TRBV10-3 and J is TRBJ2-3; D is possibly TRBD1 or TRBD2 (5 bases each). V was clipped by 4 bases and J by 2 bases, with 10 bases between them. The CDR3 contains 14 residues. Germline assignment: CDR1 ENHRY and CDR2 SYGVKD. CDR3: CAISAGANTDTQYF. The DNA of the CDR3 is TGTGCCATCAGTGCCGGGGCTAACACAGATACGCAGTATTTT.

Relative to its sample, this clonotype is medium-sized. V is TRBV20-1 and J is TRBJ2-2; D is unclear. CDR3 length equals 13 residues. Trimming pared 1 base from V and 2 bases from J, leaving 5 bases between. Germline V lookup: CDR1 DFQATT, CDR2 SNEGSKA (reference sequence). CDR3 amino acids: CSARGENTGELFF. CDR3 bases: TGCAGTGCTAGAGGTGAAAACACCGGGGAGCTGTTTTTT.

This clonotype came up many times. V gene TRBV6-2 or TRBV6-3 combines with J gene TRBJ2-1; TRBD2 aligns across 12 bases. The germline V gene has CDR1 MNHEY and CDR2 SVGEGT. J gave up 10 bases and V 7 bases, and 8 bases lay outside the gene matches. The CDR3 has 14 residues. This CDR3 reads CASTPSGRAFEQFF. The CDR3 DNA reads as TGTGCCAGCACCCCTAGCGGGAGGGCTTTCGAGCAGTTCTTC.

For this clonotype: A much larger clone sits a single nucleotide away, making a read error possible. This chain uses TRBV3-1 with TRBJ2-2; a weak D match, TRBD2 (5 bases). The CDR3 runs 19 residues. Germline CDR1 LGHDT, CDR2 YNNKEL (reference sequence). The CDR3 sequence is CASSQAEPLAEANSGELFF. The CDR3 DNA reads TGTGCCAGCAGCCAAGCCGAACCTCTGGCGGAGGCGAACTCCGGGGAGCTGTTTTTT.

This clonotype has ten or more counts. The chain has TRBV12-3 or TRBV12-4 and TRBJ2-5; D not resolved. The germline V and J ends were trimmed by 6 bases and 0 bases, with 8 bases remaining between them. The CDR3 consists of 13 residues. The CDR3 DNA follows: TGTGCCAGCAGCCTAGACAACCAAGAGACCCAGTACTTC. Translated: CASSLDNQETQYF.

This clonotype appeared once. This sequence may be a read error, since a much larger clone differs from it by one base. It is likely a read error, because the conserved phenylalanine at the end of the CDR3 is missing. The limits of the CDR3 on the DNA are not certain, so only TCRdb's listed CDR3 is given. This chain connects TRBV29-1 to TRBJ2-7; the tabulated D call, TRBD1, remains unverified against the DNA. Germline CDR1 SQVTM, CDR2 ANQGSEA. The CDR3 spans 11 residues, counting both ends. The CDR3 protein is CSVAAIEGTYC.